This TCR beta chain was documented in a study of T cell clonality in common variable immunodeficiency. The CDR3 length is 19 residues. Germline V gene sequence: CDR1 ENHRY, CDR2 SYGVKD. V was pared by 8 bases and J by 0 bases, with 13 bases of the junction left unmatched. General study results and limits: What drives increased CVID clonality needs T cell subpopulation sequencing. CVID subjects shared fewer TCRbeta clones than healthy controls did. Common variable immunodeficiency TCR beta sequences reportedly had fewer deletions and N-nucleotide insertions.

Patients and controls were mostly of Caucasian heritage. This clone was detected ten times or more. Its cognate antigen is unknown. The CDR3 extends 3 residues past the end of the read, so its final part is completed from the germline J gene. Method: immunoSEQ multiplex PCR; TCRdb's copy keeps in-frame clones and lacks some. The sample holds 57,000 or so clones, and no clone turns up only once. V and J are TRBV10-3 and TRBJ2-1, with 13 bases aligning to TRBD2. This TCR was sampled from a person aged 18-70 years in good health. Sequenced: peripheral blood mononuclear cells. The DNA read from the CDR3 is TGTGCCATCGATAACCAGGGACTAGCGGGGACGAGCTCCTACAATGAG. Its protein product is CAIDNQGLAGTSSYNE. The complete CDR3 reads CAIDNQGLAGTSSYNEQFF.